The rows below give T cell receptor beta chains drawn from one sample of a study of blood T cell repertoires in COVID-19. Profiled with immunoSEQ multiplex PCR; TCRdb holds only in-frame clones, not every one. The sample lists some 200,000 clones; 83% were seen once. Sequenced input: PBMCs or T cells enriched from blood (not recorded which). These receptors came from a woman in her fifties or sixties who had been exposed to COVID-19. CDR3s include the opening cysteine and the closing phenylalanine or tryptophan. A D gene is named only where the DNA matches it firmly. Clone size, where shown, is once, few, many, or a class for clones that have expanded.

d_call | j_call | clone_size | v_call | cdr3_aa | cdr3_nt
. | TRBJ1-2 | . | TRBV27 | CASSLQTGSNYGYTF | TGTGCCAGCAGTTTACAGACAGGCTCTAACTATGGCTACACCTTC
TRBD2 | TRBJ2-1 | . | TRBV7-2 | CASSLAGGWGGNEQFF | TGTGCCAGCAGCTTAGCTGGAGGATGGGGGGGCAATGAGCAGTTCTTC
. | TRBJ1-1 | . | TRBV19 | CASRDTLNTEAFF | TGTGCCAGTAGAGACACGCTGAACACTGAAGCTTTCTTT
. | TRBJ2-6 | . | TRBV18 | CASSPEHGANVLTF | TGTGCCAGCTCACCGGAGCATGGGGCCAACGTCCTGACTTTC
. | TRBJ1-2 | . | TRBV4-1 | CASSPGELNYGYTF | TGCGCCAGCAGTCCAGGGGAACTTAACTATGGCTACACCTTC
. | TRBJ2-7 | . | TRBV2 | CASSEEVRAGYEQYF | TGTGCCAGCAGTGAAGAAGTCAGGGCTGGCTACGAGCAGTACTTC
. | TRBJ2-7 | few | TRBV4-3 | CASSQGLVGEQYF | TGCGCCAGCAGCCAAGGTTTAGTCGGGGAGCAGTACTTC
. | TRBJ1-3 | . | TRBV30 | CAWSPGSAGNTIYF | TGTGCCTGGTCGCCGGGGAGCGCTGGAAACACCATATATTTT
. | TRBJ1-3 | . | TRBV5-1 | CASSLEGRAETIYF | TGCGCCAGCAGCTTGGAGGGCAGGGCTGAAACCATATATTTT
. | TRBJ2-5 | . | TRBV19 | CASTSGRLQETQYF | TGTGCCAGTACCTCAGGCCGCCTCCAAGAGACCCAGTACTTC
TRBD1 | TRBJ1-6 | . | TRBV25-1 | CASSDSGGNSPLHF | TGTGCCAGCAGTGATTCAGGGGGAAATTCACCCCTCCACTTT
TRBD1 | TRBJ1-4 | . | TRBV4-1 | CASSNRDRPAEKLFF | TGCGCCAGCAGCAACCGGGACAGGCCGGCGGAAAAACTGTTTTTT
TRBD1 | TRBJ2-7 | . | TRBV7-9 | CASSVGTDPNEQYF | TGTGCCAGCAGCGTCGGGACAGACCCTAACGAGCAGTACTTC
TRBD2 | TRBJ2-1 | . | TRBV7-2 | CASSSQSGGGSYNEQFF | TGTGCCAGCAGCTCTCAATCTGGGGGGGGCTCCTACAATGAGCAGTTCTTC
TRBD2 | TRBJ2-1 | . | TRBV5-1 | CASSRAGSYNEQFF | TGCGCCAGCAGCCGAGCGGGGTCTTACAATGAGCAGTTCTTC
. | TRBJ1-1 | . | TRBV5-1 | CASSLGRGFMNTEAFF | TGCGCCAGCAGTTTGGGACGCGGATTCATGAACACTGAAGCTTTCTTT
. | TRBJ1-2 | . | TRBV12-3/TRBV12-4 | CASSLSGGRGYTF | TGTGCCAGCAGTTTGTCGGGGGGCCGCGGCTACACCTTC
. | TRBJ1-1 | few | TRBV7-3 | CASSISLNTEAFF | TGTGCCAGCAGTATTAGTTTGAACACTGAAGCTTTCTTT
TRBD1 | TRBJ1-5 | once | TRBV19 | CASTRGLGNQPQHF | TGTGCCAGTACGAGGGGGCTGGGGAATCAGCCCCAGCATTTT
. | TRBJ1-1 | once | TRBV27 | CASSLVGGRTEAFF | TGTGCCAGCAGTTTAGTAGGGGGTAGGACTGAAGCTTTCTTT
TRBD2 | TRBJ2-3 | once | TRBV7-9 | CASSFRGGPTDTQYF | TGTGCCAGCAGCTTTCGGGGGGGCCCCACAGATACGCAGTATTTT
TRBD1 | TRBJ1-2 | . | TRBV2 | CASRSDRQGKWGYTF | TGTGCCAGCCGCTCCGATCGACAGGGCAAATGGGGCTACACCTTC
TRBD1 | TRBJ2-6 | . | TRBV27 | CASSSSGTGVNSVLTF | TGTGCCAGCAGTTCGTCCGGGACAGGAGTTAACAGCGTCCTGACTTTC
TRBD1 | TRBJ1-5 | . | TRBV5-6 | CASSKRTGNQPQHF | TGTGCCAGCAGCAAGAGGACAGGGAATCAGCCCCAGCATTTT
TRBD1 | TRBJ1-5 | few | TRBV5-6 | CASSSQGLGQPQHF | TGTGCCAGCAGCTCACAGGGGTTGGGTCAGCCCCAGCATTTT
. | TRBJ1-6 | . | TRBV9 | CASSVGVMDNSPLHF | TGTGCCAGCAGCGTAGGAGTAATGGATAATTCACCCCTCCACTTT
TRBD1 | TRBJ1-2 | . | TRBV5-1 | CASHPDRAGGYTF | TGCGCCAGCCACCCGGACAGGGCGGGGGGCTACACCTTC
. | TRBJ2-1 | . | TRBV10-3 | CAISERGSPYNEQFF | TGTGCCATCAGTGAGAGGGGGTCACCCTACAATGAGCAGTTCTTC